A single sample is the source of the 16 T cell receptor beta chains below, sequenced in a study of CD8+CD57+ T cells in acquired aplastic anemia (dated by TCRdb to 2016 to 2019). Instrument on record: Illumina HiSeq 2000. Profiling of TCR beta VDJ combinations and CDR3 sequences used genomic DNA as the template. In-frame beta chains were kept once TCRdb had trimmed the public reads at Q25 with fastp and called clones with MiXCR. Each CDR3 protein appears once, grouped with its most common genes and DNA. The sample table lists about 150,000 distinct CDR3 sequences, roughly 54% of them with a count of one. The ten most abundant clones make up roughly 12% of the sample. Expansion of CD8+CD57+ cells had been shown by flow cytometry in the patients chosen for sequencing. The sequencing sample was made of sorted CD4+, CD8+, or CD8+CD57+ T cells (not recorded which) from PBMCs. The receptors derive from a human donor with aplastic anemia.

This clonotype is a singleton in its sample. The J gene is TRBJ1-2, the V gene TRBV11-1; D gene uncertain. This CDR3 comprises 14 residues. V gave up 3 bases and J gave up 6 bases, with 14 bases separating them. The germline gives CDR1 SGHAT, CDR2 FQDESV (reference sequence). The CDR3 DNA follows: TGTGCCAGCAGCTTCTACCCAGGACTTAATGGCTACACCTTC. Translated, it gives CASSFYPGLNGYTF.

The genes are TRBV15 and TRBJ1-4; unclear D gene. Germline assignment: CDR1 LNHNV and CDR2 YYDKDF (reference sequence). V was shortened by 0 bases and J by 6 bases, with 8 bases between the two germline ends. The CDR3 spans 14 residues. For the CDR3, the DNA is TGTGCCACCAGCAGAGAACAGAACCATGAAAAACTGTTTTTT. Its protein is CATSREQNHEKLFF.

This clonotype was seen more than once but under ten times. The CDR3 DNA follows: TGTGCCACCAGCAGTCCGGGCAGGGGAAACACCATATATTTT. Protein product: CATSSPGRGNTIYF. This rearrangement joins TRBV15 to TRBJ1-3; D uncertain. V lost 3 bases, J lost 4 bases, and 10 bases lay in between. Per germline, CDR1 LNHNV and CDR2 YYDKDF (reference sequence). The CDR3 is 14 amino acids.

J is TRBJ2-5 and V is TRBV20-1; TRBD2 aligns across 16 bases. The CDR3 is made up of 18 amino acids. Germline V gives CDR1 DFQATT, CDR2 SNEGSKA (reference sequence). V was pared by 2 bases and J by 2 bases, with 8 bases of the junction left unmatched. CDR3 residues: CSARSRSGLAGGQETQYF. CDR3 sequence (DNA): TGCAGTGCTAGAAGCCGTTCGGGACTAGCGGGGGGGCAAGAGACCCAGTACTTC.

This clonotype occurred many times. V gene TRBV4-1 combines with J gene TRBJ1-2, with 8 positions matching TRBD1. CDR1 is MGHRA, CDR2 YSYEKL, per germline. This CDR3 contains 16 residues. With 5 bases clipped from V and 4 bases from J, the junction kept 12 bases outside the gene matches. The CDR3 region is CASSSRQGIFTYGYTF. The CDR3 nucleotides read TGCGCCAGCAGCTCTCGACAGGGGATCTTTACCTATGGCTACACCTTC.

In its sample, this clonotype was seen a few times. This sequence joins TRBV7-2 and TRBJ1-2; the D gene is possibly TRBD1 (6 bases). V gave up 5 bases and J gave up 9 bases, with 16 bases separating them. CDR1 and CDR2 from the germline V gene are SGHTA and FQGNSA. The CDR3 totals 13 residues. CDR3 protein: CASSLGAGDRYTF. In DNA form, the CDR3 reads TGTGCCAGCAGCCTAGGGGCAGGGGACCGCTACACCTTC.

The V call is TRBV9, the J call TRBJ1-1, with D unclear. Looked up from germline, CDR1 is SGDLS and CDR2 is YYNGEE. Trimming shortened V by 2 bases and J by 7 bases, and 15 bases separated the two germline ends. The CDR3 extends over 14 amino acids. The CDR3: CASSVAPTFGEAFF. The CDR3 nucleotides read TGTGCCAGCAGCGTCGCCCCCACCTTTGGTGAAGCTTTCTTT.

J is TRBJ2-7 and V is TRBV12-3 or TRBV12-4; D may be TRBD2 (5 bases). This CDR3 region has 15 residues. V lost 8 bases to trimming and J lost 2 bases, with 19 bases between them. The CDR3 reads CASLPTRAPPYEQYF. The CDR3 coding sequence is TGTGCCAGCCTACCAACGAGGGCCCCCCCCTACGAGCAGTACTTC.

A word on this clonotype: One junction end disagrees with the germline gene, perhaps due to a read error. The J gene is TRBJ2-3, the V gene TRBV19, with a possible D match to TRBD2 (6 bases). CDR1 and CDR2 (germline): LNHDA, SQIVND (reference sequence). The CDR3 sequence is 15 residues long. DNA for the CDR3: TGTGCCAGTAGTACCTCGACTAGTATCACAGATACGCACTATTTT. This translates into CASSTSTSITDTHYF. Supplemented by reference TRBV19 and TRBJ2-3, the full variable domain reads DGGITQSPKYLFRKEGQNVTLSCEQNLNHDAMYWYRQDPGQGLRLIYYSQIVNDFQKGDIAEGYSVSREKKESFPLTVTSAQKNPTAFYLCASSTSTSITDTHYFGPGTRLTVL.

This clonotype was recorded once. The rearrangement joins TRBV10-3 to TRBJ1-6; D might be TRBD1 (5 bases). The germline V gene encodes CDR1 ENHRY and CDR2 SYGVKD. V dropped 4 bases and J dropped 3 bases, with 13 bases sitting between them. The CDR3 covers 16 residues. In nucleotides, the CDR3 is TGTGCCATCAGTGTAGACGGGGCGGACTATAATTCACCCCTCCACTTT. Its translation: CAISVDGADYNSPLHF.

The chain combines TRBV13 with TRBJ1-1, with D tentatively TRBD1 (5 bases). Germline V lookup: CDR1 PRHDT, CDR2 FYEKMQ (reference sequence). The CDR3 totals 14 residues. Between the trimmed V and J ends, which lost 3 bases and 5 bases, there was a span of 13 bases. Here the CDR3 reads CASSFQGRGTEAFF. The CDR3 DNA follows: TGTGCCAGCAGCTTTCAGGGCCGAGGGACTGAAGCTTTCTTT.

This clonotype was picked up many times. The chain recombines TRBV4-1 with TRBJ2-1; 10 bases map to TRBD2. V gave up 0 bases and J gave up 4 bases; unmatched junction bases: 3. Looked up from germline, CDR1 is MGHRA and CDR2 is YSYEKL. The CDR3 extends over 16 amino acids. The CDR3 nucleotides are TGCGCCAGCAGCCAAGATTCTAGCGGGGGTTACAATGAGCAGTTCTTC. Translating it yields CASSQDSSGGYNEQFF.

A note on this clonotype: A junction boundary mismatches the germline segment, possibly from a read error. The chain carries TRBV15 and TRBJ2-3; D gene unclear. Germline CDR1 reads LNHNV; CDR2 reads YYDKDF (reference sequence). This CDR3 has 12 amino acids. The CDR3 spells CATSRVTHTQYF. Here the CDR3 DNA reads TGTGCCACCAGCAGAGTCACACATACGCAGTATTTT.

This CDR3 reads CASRRDSMNTEAFF. DNA for the CDR3: TGTGCCAGCAGGAGGGACAGCATGAACACTGAAGCTTTCTTT. The J gene is TRBJ1-1, the V gene TRBV6-1; 7 bases fit TRBD1. The CDR3 totals 14 residues. Germline V lookup: CDR1 MNHNS, CDR2 SASEGT. With V trimmed by 6 bases and J by 0 bases, 4 bases remained unmatched.

The gene calls are TRBV10-3 and TRBJ2-2, with TRBD2 identical over 7 bases. V lost 4 bases and J lost 4; bases outside the gene matches: 3. Germline lookup yields CDR1 ENHRY and CDR2 SYGVKD. This CDR3 is 14 amino acids long. This CDR3 is CAISAREGTGELFF. CDR3 DNA sequence: TGTGCCATCAGTGCCAGGGAGGGCACCGGGGAGCTGTTTTTT.

V and J are TRBV29-1 and TRBJ2-1, with 8 nucleotides matching TRBD1. The J segment lost 4 bases and the V segment lost 4 bases, leaving 6 bases of the junction unmatched. This CDR3 spans 14 amino acids. Looked up from germline, CDR1 is SQVTM and CDR2 is ANQGSEA. In DNA form, the CDR3 reads TGCAGCGTTGTGGACAGGGAGGCATACAATGAGCAGTTCTTC. This translates into CSVVDREAYNEQFF.